This TCR beta chain was sequenced during a study of T cells in Graves' hyperthyroidism and ophthalmopathy. Across 18 months, stable Graves' hyperthyroidism was marked by no progression to ophthalmopathy. The sample holds a few counts of this clonotype. TCR beta CDR3 regions were amplified from RNA transcripts. Using the HTBI primer set, a first-round RT-PCR was run on the TCR CDR3. TCRdb called the multiplex PCR reads again in MiXCR, with one record for every CDR3 protein. Among a few hundred thousand distinct CDR3 sequences listed, approximately 20% were seen once. This CDR3 is built from 15 residues. The ends lost 3 bases at V and 7 bases at J; junction bases unmatched: 10. The germline CDR1 and CDR2 sequences are MGHRA and YSYEKL.

This sequence joins TRBV4-1 and TRBJ1-2; 8 bases align to TRBD1. What was sequenced was blood. This clonotype was sampled from a woman aged 18-35 years with Graves' hyperthyroidism. CDR3 bases: TGCGCCAGCAGCCACCCTTCGACAGGGGTTGGTGGCTACACCTTC. Protein product: CASSHPSTGVGGYTF.